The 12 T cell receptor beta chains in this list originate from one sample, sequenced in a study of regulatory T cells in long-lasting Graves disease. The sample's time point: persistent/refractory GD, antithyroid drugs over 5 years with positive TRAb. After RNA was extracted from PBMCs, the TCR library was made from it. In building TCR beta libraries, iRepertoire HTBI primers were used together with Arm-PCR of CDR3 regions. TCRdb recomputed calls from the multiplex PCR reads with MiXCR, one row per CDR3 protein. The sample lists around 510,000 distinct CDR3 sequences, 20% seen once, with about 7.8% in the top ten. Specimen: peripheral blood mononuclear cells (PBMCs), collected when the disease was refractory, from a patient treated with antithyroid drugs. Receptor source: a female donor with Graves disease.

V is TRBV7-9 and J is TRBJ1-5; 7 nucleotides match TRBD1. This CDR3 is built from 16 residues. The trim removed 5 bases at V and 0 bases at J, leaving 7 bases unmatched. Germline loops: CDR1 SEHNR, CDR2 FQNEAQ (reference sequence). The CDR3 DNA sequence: TGTGCCAGCAGCAGTACCGGGACAGATAGCAATCAGCCCCAGCATTTT. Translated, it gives CASSSTGTDSNQPQHF.

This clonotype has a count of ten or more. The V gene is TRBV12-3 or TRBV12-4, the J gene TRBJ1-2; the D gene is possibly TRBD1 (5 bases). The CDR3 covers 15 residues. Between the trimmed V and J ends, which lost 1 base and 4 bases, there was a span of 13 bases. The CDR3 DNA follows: TGTGCCAGCAGTTTAGATCCCCTGGGGGGCTATGGCTACACCTTC. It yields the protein CASSLDPLGGYGYTF.

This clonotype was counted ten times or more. CDR3 in DNA: TGTGCCAGCGGGCCGGCGGGCGTCTCCTACGAGCAGTACTTC. Amino acid sequence: CASGPAGVSYEQYF. The chain links TRBV10-3 to TRBJ2-7; the D gene is possibly TRBD2 (5 bases). Trimming removed 10 bases from V and 0 bases from J, with 16 bases in between. Germline assignment: CDR1 ENHRY and CDR2 SYGVKD. CDR3 size: 14 residues.

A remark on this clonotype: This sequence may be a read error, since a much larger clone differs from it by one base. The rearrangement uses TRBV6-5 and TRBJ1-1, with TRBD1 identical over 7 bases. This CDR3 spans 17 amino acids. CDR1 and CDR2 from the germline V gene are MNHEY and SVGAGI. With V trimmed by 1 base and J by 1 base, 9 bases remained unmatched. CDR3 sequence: CASSYWQGVGWNTEAFF. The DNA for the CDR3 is TGTGCCAGCAGTTACTGGCAGGGGGTCGGTTGGAACACTGAAGCTTTCTTT.

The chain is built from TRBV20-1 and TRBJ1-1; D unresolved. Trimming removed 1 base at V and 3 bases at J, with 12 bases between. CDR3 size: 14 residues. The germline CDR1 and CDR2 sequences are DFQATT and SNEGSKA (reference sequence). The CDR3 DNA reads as TGCAGTGCTAGAGTCACTTCGGGGTACACTGAAGCTTTCTTT. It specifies CSARVTSGYTEAFF.

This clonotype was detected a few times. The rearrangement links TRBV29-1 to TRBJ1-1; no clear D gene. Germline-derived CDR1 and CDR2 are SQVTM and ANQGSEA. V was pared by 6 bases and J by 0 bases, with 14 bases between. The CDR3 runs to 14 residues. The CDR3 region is CSVQGLLMNTEAFF. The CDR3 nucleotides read TGCAGCGTCCAAGGACTGCTGATGAACACTGAAGCTTTCTTT.

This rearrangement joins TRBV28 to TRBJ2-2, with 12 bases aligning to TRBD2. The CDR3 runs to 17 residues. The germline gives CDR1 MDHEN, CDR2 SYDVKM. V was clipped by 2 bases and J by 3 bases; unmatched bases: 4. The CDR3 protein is CASSLRLAGVHTGELFF. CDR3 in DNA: TGTGCCAGCAGTTTAAGACTAGCGGGAGTTCACACCGGGGAGCTGTTTTTT.

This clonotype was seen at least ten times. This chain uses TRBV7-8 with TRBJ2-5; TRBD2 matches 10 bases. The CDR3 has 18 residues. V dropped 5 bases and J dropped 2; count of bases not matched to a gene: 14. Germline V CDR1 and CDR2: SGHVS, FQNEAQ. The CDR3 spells CASSQLAGAGGAQETQYF. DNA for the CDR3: TGTGCCAGCAGCCAGCTAGCGGGAGCTGGGGGGGCGCAAGAGACCCAGTACTTC.

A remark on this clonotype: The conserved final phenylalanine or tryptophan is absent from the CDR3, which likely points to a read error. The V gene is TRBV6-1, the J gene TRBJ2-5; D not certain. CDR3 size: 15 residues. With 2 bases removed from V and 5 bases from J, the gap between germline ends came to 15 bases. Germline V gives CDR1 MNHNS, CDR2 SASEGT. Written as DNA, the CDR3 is TGTGCCAGCAGTGAACTGGCACGACCTCCGGAGACCCAGTACTGC. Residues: CASSELARPPETQYC.

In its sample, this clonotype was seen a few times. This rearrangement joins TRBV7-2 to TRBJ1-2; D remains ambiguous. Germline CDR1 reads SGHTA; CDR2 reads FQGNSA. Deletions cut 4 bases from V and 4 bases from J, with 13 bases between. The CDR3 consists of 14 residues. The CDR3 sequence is CASSYRETAYGYTF. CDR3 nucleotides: TGTGCCAGCAGCTACCGGGAAACGGCCTATGGCTACACCTTC.

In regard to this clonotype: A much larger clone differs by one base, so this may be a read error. Here the CDR3 reads CAARAGGDTEAFF. DNA for the CDR3: TGTGCCGCCAGGGCCGGGGGGGACACTGAAGCTTTCTTT. The V gene is TRBV24-1, the J gene TRBJ1-1, with D tentatively TRBD1 (5 bases). CDR3 size: 13 residues. Looked up from germline, CDR1 is KGHDR and CDR2 is SFDVKD.

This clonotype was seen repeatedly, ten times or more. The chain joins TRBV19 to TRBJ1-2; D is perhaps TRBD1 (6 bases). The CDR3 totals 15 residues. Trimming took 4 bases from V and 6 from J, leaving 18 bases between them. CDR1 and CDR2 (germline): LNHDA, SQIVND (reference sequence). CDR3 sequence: CASSTSPQGGNGYTF. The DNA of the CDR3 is TGTGCCAGTAGTACCTCCCCACAGGGAGGGAATGGCTACACCTTC.